The T cell receptor (beta chain) described here comes from a study of PD-1 blockade in classical Hodgkin lymphoma. Notes on the study in general: Reports indicated that newly diagnosed patients had lower baseline TCR diversity than healthy donors did. The origin of the repertoire differences remains undefined, with disease activity or prior therapy as possible causes.

Turning to this clone: What it binds is not known.

Profiling relied on immunoSEQ multiplex PCR, and the TCRdb table lists in-frame clones only, not all of them. This sample yields 3,500 to 5,000 clones, of which approximately 80% are seen a single time; about an eighth belongs to the top ten. Time point described: newly diagnosed, previously untreated cHL patient sample. Thawed PBMCs were subjected to magnetic negative selection, which yielded isolated CD8+ T cells. PBMCs from untreated, newly diagnosed classical Hodgkin lymphoma were comparison samples. V shed 0 bases, J shed 3 bases, and the junction held 2 bases outside the gene matches. The germline V gene has CDR1 SGDLS and CDR2 YYNGEE. This CDR3 is built from 15 residues.

The receptor comes from a human donor with classical Hodgkin lymphoma. The chain has TRBV9 and TRBJ2-1, with 8 positions matching TRBD2. Sample: CD8+ T cells from blood. In DNA, the CDR3 is TGTGCCAGCAGCGTAGAGGGGACTAGCTACAATGAGCAGTTCTTC. The encoded protein is CASSVEGTSYNEQFF.